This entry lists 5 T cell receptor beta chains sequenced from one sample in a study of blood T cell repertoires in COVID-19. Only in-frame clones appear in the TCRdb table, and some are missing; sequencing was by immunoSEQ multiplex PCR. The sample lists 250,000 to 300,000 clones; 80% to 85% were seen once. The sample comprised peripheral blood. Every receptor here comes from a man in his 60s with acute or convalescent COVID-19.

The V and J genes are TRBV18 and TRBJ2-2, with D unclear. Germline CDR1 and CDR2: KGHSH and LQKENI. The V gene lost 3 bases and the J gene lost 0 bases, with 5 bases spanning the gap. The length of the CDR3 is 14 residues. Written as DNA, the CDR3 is TGTGCCAGCTCACCTAGCTCGAACACCGGGGAGCTGTTTTTT. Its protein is CASSPSSNTGELFF.

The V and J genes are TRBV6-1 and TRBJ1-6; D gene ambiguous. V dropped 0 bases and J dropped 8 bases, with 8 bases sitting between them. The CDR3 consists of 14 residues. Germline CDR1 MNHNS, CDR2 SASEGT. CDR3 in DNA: TGTGCCAGCAGTGAAGCTTGGGCGTATTCACCCCTCCACTTT. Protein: CASSEAWAYSPLHF.

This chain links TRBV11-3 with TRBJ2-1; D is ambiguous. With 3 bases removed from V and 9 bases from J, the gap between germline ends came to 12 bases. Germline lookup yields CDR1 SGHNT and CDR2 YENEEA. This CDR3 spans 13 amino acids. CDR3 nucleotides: TGTGCCAGCAGCTTTGTCGAAGGCGGTGAGCAGTTCTTC. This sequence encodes CASSFVEGGEQFF.

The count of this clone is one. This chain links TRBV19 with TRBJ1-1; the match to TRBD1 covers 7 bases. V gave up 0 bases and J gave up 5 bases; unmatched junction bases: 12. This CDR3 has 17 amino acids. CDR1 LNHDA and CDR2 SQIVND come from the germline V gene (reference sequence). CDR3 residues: CASSIEGVALRGTEAFF. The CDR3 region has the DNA TGTGCCAGTAGTATAGAAGGGGTCGCGCTCAGGGGGACTGAAGCTTTCTTT.

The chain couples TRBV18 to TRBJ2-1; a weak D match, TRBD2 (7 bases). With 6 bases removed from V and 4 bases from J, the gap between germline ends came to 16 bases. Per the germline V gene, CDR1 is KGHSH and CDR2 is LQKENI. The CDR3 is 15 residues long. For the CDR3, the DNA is TGTGCCAGCTCCTCAGGGGCGGGAGTTTACAATGAGCAGTTCTTC. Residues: CASSSGAGVYNEQFF.